The 11 T cell receptor beta chains below all came from one sample that was sequenced in a study of blood T cell repertoires in COVID-19. The repertoire was sequenced with immunoSEQ multiplex PCR; TCRdb's copy has only in-frame clones and lacks some. The sample contains about 140,000 clones, around 90% of which appear only once. Specimen: peripheral blood. These receptor sequences come from a woman aged 50 to 60 with acute or convalescent COVID-19.

The chain links TRBV27 to TRBJ1-1; possibly TRBD1 for D (5 bases). This CDR3 region has 15 residues. Trimming stripped 0 bases from V and 5 bases from J, with 13 bases between. Germline-derived CDR1 and CDR2 are MNHEY and SMNVEV (reference sequence). Here the CDR3 reads CASSLSGGLRTEAFF. The DNA of the CDR3 is TGTGCCAGCAGTTTATCGGGGGGGTTGAGGACTGAAGCTTTCTTT.

The V gene is TRBV5-6, the J gene TRBJ2-3, with a tentative D call TRBD2 (5 bases). This CDR3 spans 14 amino acids. The V gene's germline CDR1 is SGHDT and CDR2 YYEEEE. Trimming shortened V by 5 bases and J by 2 bases, and 12 bases separated the two germline ends. CDR3 sequence (DNA): TGTGCCAGCAGTGAGGGAGCTCCCACAGATACGCAGTATTTT. As protein: CASSEGAPTDTQYF. Together with reference TRBV5-6 and TRBJ2-3, the CDR3 gives the full variable domain: DAGVTQSPTHLIKTRGQQVTLRCSPKSGHDTVSWYQQALGQGPQFIFQYYEEEERQRGNFPDRFSGHQFPNYSSELNVNALLLGDSALYLCASSEGAPTDTQYFGPGTRLTVL.

The rearrangement uses TRBV27 and TRBJ2-3, with 8 bases fitting TRBD1. There are 15 residues in the CDR3. CDR1 and CDR2 (germline): MNHEY, SMNVEV (reference sequence). The V and J ends lost 3 bases and 4 bases, in that order; junction bases with no gene match: 6. CDR3 sequence reads: CASSFTGQGADTQYF. In DNA, the CDR3 is TGTGCCAGCAGTTTCACAGGACAGGGAGCAGATACGCAGTATTTT.

V gene TRBV24-1 combines with J gene TRBJ2-3, with 8 bases that match TRBD1. The CDR3 contains 15 residues. Per the germline V gene, CDR1 is KGHDR and CDR2 is SFDVKD. The trim removed 4 bases at V and 6 bases at J, leaving 8 bases unmatched. CDR3 residues: CATSDPSDRADTQYF. For the CDR3, the DNA is TGTGCCACCAGTGACCCCTCGGACAGGGCTGATACGCAGTATTTT.

The chain uses TRBV24-1 and TRBJ1-1, with a tentative D call TRBD1 (6 bases). The CDR3 length is 15 residues. V was pared by 3 bases and J by 2 bases, with 12 bases between. Per germline, CDR1 KGHDR and CDR2 SFDVKD. This CDR3 is CATSDHSRGNTEAFF. CDR3 sequence (DNA): TGTGCCACCAGTGATCACTCCAGGGGTAACACTGAAGCTTTCTTT.

The chain employs TRBV21-1 and TRBJ1-2. TRBV21-1 is a recognized pseudogene. The CDR3 covers 14 residues. CDR3 region: CASSSGSANYGYTF. CDR3 nucleotide sequence: TGTGCCAGCAGCAGCGGGTCCGCCAACTATGGCTACACCTTC.

This rearrangement joins TRBV6-6 to TRBJ2-7; 13 bases align to TRBD2. V was pared by 8 bases and J by 4 bases, with 11 bases of the junction left unmatched. CDR1 and CDR2 from the germline V gene are MNHNY and SVGAGI (reference sequence). This CDR3 is 16 amino acids long. The CDR3 here is CASSLGTSGVLYEQYF. The CDR3 DNA follows: TGTGCCAGCTCCCTCGGGACTAGCGGGGTTTTGTACGAGCAGTACTTC.

This chain uses TRBV7-3 with TRBJ1-2; D uncertain. Trimming stripped 5 bases from V and 6 bases from J, with 19 bases between. There are 15 residues in the CDR3. Germline-derived CDR1 and CDR2 are SGHTA and FQGTGA. The CDR3 here is CASSINGGSPDGYTF. The CDR3 DNA sequence: TGTGCCAGCAGCATTAACGGCGGGTCGCCGGATGGCTACACCTTC.

This chain links TRBV5-1 with TRBJ2-3; TRBD2 agrees at 10 bases. Trimming removed 4 bases from V and 4 bases from J; junction bases left unmatched: 9. Germline CDR1 and CDR2: SGHRS and YFSETQ. The CDR3 is made up of 16 amino acids. The CDR3 coding sequence is TGCGCCAGCAGCAAGCCTAGCGGGGGTTCGGCAGATACGCAGTATTTT. Protein sequence: CASSKPSGGSADTQYF.

The V gene is TRBV28, the J gene TRBJ1-2; D not certain. The ends were cut back, 8 bases at V and 4 bases at J, with 11 bases in the middle. This CDR3 contains 12 residues. Germline CDR1 MDHEN, CDR2 SYDVKM. CDR3 nucleotide sequence: TGTGCCAGCGGAGGGAGGGCCTATGGCTACACCTTC. It translates to CASGGRAYGYTF.

The chain is built from TRBV27 and TRBJ2-2; 7 bases map to TRBD1. The CDR3 has 14 amino acids. Germline values: CDR1 MNHEY, CDR2 SMNVEV (reference sequence). V trimming: 5 bases; J trimming: 5 bases; junction bases outside the gene matches: 5. The chain's CDR3 is CASSPLQGTGELFF. In DNA, the CDR3 is TGTGCCAGCAGTCCGCTACAGGGGACCGGGGAGCTGTTTTTT.